This entry concerns a single T cell receptor (beta chain). What it binds is not known. PCR amplification relied on 60 Vbeta primers (plus 13 Jbeta primers). The table came from immunoSEQ multiplex PCR; TCRdb's copy has only in-frame clones and leaves some out. The sample lists about 140,000 clones, under 85% occurring once. The data were obtained in a study of cytomegalovirus exposure and HLA in healthy donors. Overall study results and limits: Later on, a genetic analysis was performed. It linked a missense variant in DCLRE1C with V- and J-gene trimming of TCR beta. It was taken for granted in presence/absence analyses that sequencing depth across donors was roughly uniform.

Germline lookup yields CDR1 SGHRS and CDR2 YFSETQ. The CDR3 has 15 residues. V was shortened by 4 bases and J by 0 bases, with 10 bases between the two germline ends. The sequence came from a man younger than 30 in good health and CMV-seronegative. This chain joins TRBV5-1 and TRBJ2-2; no definite D call. The sample consisted of PBMCs. DNA for the CDR3: TGCGCCAGCAGCCCGGTCGGTACGAACACCGGGGAGCTGTTTTTT. This translates into CASSPVGTNTGELFF.